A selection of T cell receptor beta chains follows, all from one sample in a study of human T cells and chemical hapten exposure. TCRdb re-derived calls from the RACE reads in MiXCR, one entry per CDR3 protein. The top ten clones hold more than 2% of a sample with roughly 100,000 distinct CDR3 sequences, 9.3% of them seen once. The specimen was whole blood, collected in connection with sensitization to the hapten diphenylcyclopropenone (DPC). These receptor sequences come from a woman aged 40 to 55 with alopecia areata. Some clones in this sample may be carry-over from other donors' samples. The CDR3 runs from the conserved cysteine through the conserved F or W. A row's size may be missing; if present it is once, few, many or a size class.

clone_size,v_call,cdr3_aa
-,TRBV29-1,CSVMGQGNYEQYF
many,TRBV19,CASSIIGASSNQPQHF
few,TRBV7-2,CASSINQGTDTQYF
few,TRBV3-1,CASSQDAGLGETQYF
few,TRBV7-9,CASSLVGTETTDTQYF
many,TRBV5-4,CASSRGVLGEQYF
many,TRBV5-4,CASSSNSQAGELFF
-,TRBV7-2,CASRYTDMNTEAFF
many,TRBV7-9,CASSLVSGTDEQYF
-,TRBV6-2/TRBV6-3,CASSYFGLAGYEQFF
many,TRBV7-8,CASSLEQGYNEQFF
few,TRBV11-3,CASSSGGRGTGELFF
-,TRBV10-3,CAISPGNRVDEQFF
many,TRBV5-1,CASGTGRGKETQYF
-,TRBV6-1,CDSSGQPDRPRWAQHF
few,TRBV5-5,CASSLVMLAYEQYF
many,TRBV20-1,CSAQGIGDEKLFF
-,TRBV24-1,CATSALYESTDTQYF
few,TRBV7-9,CASSLGILGTQYF
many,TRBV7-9,CASSYDRTEKLFF
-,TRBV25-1,CACSGDRGSYEQYF
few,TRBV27,CASSWSPGQGLTYEQYF
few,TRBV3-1,CASSLGTGGSLEQYF
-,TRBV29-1,CSVGGGSLDIQYF
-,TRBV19,CASSILGDEQYF
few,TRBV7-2,CASSLGGRLFF
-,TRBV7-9,CASSLQTVYDEQYF
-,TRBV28,CASRGRENEQYF
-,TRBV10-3,CAITANRQETQYF
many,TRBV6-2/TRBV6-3,CASSRQYAQYF
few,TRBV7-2,CASSLEWGRPNQPQHF
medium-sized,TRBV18,CASSKGSSGTVNSPLHF
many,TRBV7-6,CASSQQGNTEAFF
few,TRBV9,CASSVGDRVPEAFF
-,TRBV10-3,CAIRDSRRSDEKLFF
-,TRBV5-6,CASSQAFEREQFF
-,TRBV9,CASSVDSGDRSEQYF
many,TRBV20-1,CSALGIDTQYF
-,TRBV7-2,CASSLRPGLVTDTQYF